The present T cell receptor (beta chain) was sequenced within a study of response to subunit inactivated influenza vaccine. Study-level findings and limits: Each seasonal flu vaccination may recruit only limited new T cells, authors suggested.

Each CDR3 protein is one row after TCRdb ran MiXCR on the RT-PCR reads. The sample contains hundreds of thousands of distinct CDR3 sequences, 15% to 17% of which appear only once. With regard to this clonotype: Its antigen is undetermined.

Trimming removed 1 base from V and 4 bases from J, with 16 bases in between. There are 16 residues in the CDR3. This sequence originates from a man aged 45-65 years who received an inactivated influenza vaccine. The sample here was PBMCs from blood, taken 11 to 12 days after vaccination. This chain connects TRBV12-3 or TRBV12-4 to TRBJ1-1, with a weak D call TRBD1 (5 bases). CDR3 region: CASSLGEGIVSTEAFF. The CDR3, as DNA: TGTGCCAGCAGTTTAGGAGAGGGGATAGTGAGCACTGAAGCTTTCTTT.